These T cell receptor beta chains were read from a single sample in a study of blood T cell repertoires in COVID-19. The repertoire was sequenced with immunoSEQ multiplex PCR; TCRdb's copy has only in-frame clones and lacks some. This table holds 150,000 to 200,000 clones, under 85% found once. What was sequenced was peripheral blood. All receptors derive from a human donor in a cohort sampled during active COVID-19. Each CDR3 is given with its conserved first and last residue. The D gene is left open where the match is weak.

TRBV7-8	TRBJ2-1	TRBD2	CASSDRTSGYNEQFF	TGTGCCAGCAGCGATAGGACTAGCGGTTACAATGAGCAGTTCTTC
TRBV7-6	TRBJ1-3	TRBD1	CASSFSGQAHEYSGNTIYF	TGTGCCAGCAGCTTCTCGGGACAGGCCCACGAATACTCTGGAAACACCATATATTTT
TRBV3-1/TRBV3-2	TRBJ2-4	TRBD1	CASSQQDRDRSNIQYF	TGTGCCAGCAGCCAACAAGACCGGGACAGGTCGAACATTCAGTACTTC
TRBV6-1	TRBJ2-1	.	CASSATGDQAGNEQFF	TGTGCCAGCAGTGCTACGGGGGACCAGGCGGGGAATGAGCAGTTCTTC
TRBV5-1	TRBJ2-7	TRBD1	CASSTGQGTNEQYF	TGCGCCAGCAGCACAGGACAGGGGACTAACGAGCAGTACTTC
TRBV2	TRBJ1-5	.	CASNVGDQPQHF	TGTGCCAGCAACGTGGGCGATCAGCCCCAGCATTTT
TRBV10-3	TRBJ1-2	.	CAIRGTGYGYTF	TGTGCCATCAGGGGTACAGGATATGGCTACACCTTC
TRBV5-1	TRBJ2-7	.	CASSLAPGLAPEQYF	TGCGCCAGCAGCTTGGCGCCAGGCCTTGCGCCCGAGCAGTACTTC
TRBV6-4	TRBJ2-2	.	CASSEQTGTGELFF	TGTGCCAGCAGTGAGCAGACAGGCACCGGGGAGCTGTTTTTT
TRBV27	TRBJ2-7	TRBD2	CASSLFSGGTYEQYF	TGTGCCAGCAGTTTATTTAGCGGGGGAACCTACGAGCAGTACTTC